This entry lists 20 T cell receptor beta chains sequenced from one sample in a study of blood T cell repertoires in COVID-19. Measured with immunoSEQ multiplex PCR; TCRdb has only the in-frame clones, and not every one. The table lists about 82,000 clones, almost 85% of them singletons, with 6.5% to 8.5% in the top ten. Sequencing was performed on peripheral blood. The receptors stem from a man aged 50 to 60 with active or convalescent COVID-19.

The chain links TRBV6-1 to TRBJ1-2; no reliable D call. There are 14 residues in the CDR3. The V end was cut by 2 bases, the J end by 7 bases, with 14 bases between. Germline CDR1 MNHNS, CDR2 SASEGT. CDR3 region: CASSEQTQAGGYTF. The CDR3 nucleotides are TGTGCCAGCAGTGAACAGACACAAGCGGGTGGCTACACCTTC.

This clone came up a few times. J is TRBJ2-3 and V is TRBV19; a weak D match, TRBD2 (5 bases). The CDR3 consists of 15 residues. CDR1 LNHDA and CDR2 SQIVND come from the germline V gene (reference sequence). V dropped 3 bases and J dropped 4 bases, with 14 bases sitting between them. The CDR3 region is CASSISGSLSDTQYF. The CDR3 nucleotides are TGTGCCAGTAGTATTTCGGGGTCTCTATCAGATACGCAGTATTTT.

The chain combines TRBV3-1 (or the pseudogene TRBV3-2) with TRBJ1-2, with TRBD1 identical over 9 bases. The CDR3 runs to 13 residues. The germline V gene has CDR1 LGHDT and CDR2 YNNKEL (reference sequence). The V and J ends lost 0 bases and 11 bases, in that order; junction bases with no gene match: 4. The CDR3 DNA reads as TGTGCCAGCAGCCAAGAGTGGGACAGGGTGTACACCTTC. Residues: CASSQEWDRVYTF.

V usage is TRBV7-9 and J usage is TRBJ2-6; D is possibly TRBD1 (5 bases). The germline V gene has CDR1 SEHNR and CDR2 FQNEAQ (reference sequence). The CDR3 is 15 residues long. Trimming took off 4 bases at V and 2 bases at J, with 9 bases between the two ends. CDR3 sequence reads: CASSSLGAGANVLTF. CDR3 DNA: TGTGCCAGCAGCTCCTTAGGGGCTGGGGCCAACGTCCTGACTTTC.

The chain combines TRBV7-2 with TRBJ1-2; TRBD1 matches 9 bases. From germline, CDR1 is SGHTA and CDR2 FQGNSA. Germline trimming cut 1 base from V and 2 bases from J; bases unmatched to any gene: 2. The CDR3 is made up of 15 amino acids. DNA for the CDR3: TGTGCCAGCAGCTTAGGGGGGACAGGGAACTATGGCTACACCTTC. This gives the protein CASSLGGTGNYGYTF.

The CDR3 DNA reads TGTGCCAGCAGCCGCGGGACGGGAAATCAGCCCCAGCATTTT. Amino acids: CASSRGTGNQPQHF. The chain links TRBV11-2 to TRBJ1-5; possibly TRBD1 for D (5 bases). Germline CDR1 and CDR2: SGHAT and FQNNGV. The CDR3 is 14 amino acids. Trimming left V 5 bases short and J 4 bases short, with 12 bases between.

As for this clone: The sample has other DNA sequences that encode this CDR3 too. This chain joins TRBV14 and TRBJ1-1; a weak D match, TRBD1 (6 bases). Per the germline V gene, CDR1 is SGHDN and CDR2 is FVKESK. CDR3 size: 13 residues. V was pared by 5 bases and J by 1 base, with 8 bases between. As DNA, the CDR3 is TGTGCCAGCAGCGCGACAGGGAACACTGAAGCTTTCTTT. Amino acids: CASSATGNTEAFF.

This clone has a handful of counts. The same CDR3 arises from other DNA sequences in this sample as well. This chain joins TRBV4-1 and TRBJ1-5; TRBD1 matches 9 bases. From germline, CDR1 is MGHRA and CDR2 YSYEKL. There are 13 residues in the CDR3. J gave up 5 bases and V 5 bases, and 1 base lay outside the gene matches. CDR3 in amino acids: CASSRTGDQPQHF. The CDR3 DNA follows: TGCGCCAGCAGCAGGACAGGGGATCAGCCCCAGCATTTT.

The V gene is TRBV3-1 (or the pseudogene TRBV3-2), the J gene TRBJ2-2; no clear D gene. Germline V gene lookup returns CDR1 LGHDT and CDR2 YNNKEL (reference sequence). Trimming shortened V by 0 bases and J by 4 bases, and 6 bases separated the two germline ends. This CDR3 is built from 14 residues. The CDR3 protein is CASSQDPSTGELFF. The CDR3 bases are TGTGCCAGCAGCCAAGATCCTTCCACCGGGGAGCTGTTTTTT.

A single count supports this clone. The chain employs TRBV28 and TRBJ1-4, with TRBD1 matching 10 bases. Trimming removed 6 bases from V and 7 bases from J; junction bases left unmatched: 11. The CDR3 has 16 residues. Germline lookup yields CDR1 MDHEN and CDR2 SYDVKM. In DNA form, the CDR3 reads TGTGCCAGCAGCTCAATGCGAGGGACAGGGGTTGAAAAACTGTTTTTT. Translation: CASSSMRGTGVEKLFF.

The rearrangement uses TRBV3-1 (or the pseudogene TRBV3-2) and TRBJ1-2; 7 positions match TRBD1. CDR1 LGHDT and CDR2 YNNKEL come from the germline V gene (reference sequence). With V trimmed by 1 base and J by 7 bases, 12 bases remained unmatched. The CDR3 sequence is 16 residues long. The CDR3 is CASSQGGDRVGGGYTF. As DNA, the CDR3 is TGTGCCAGCAGCCAAGGGGGCGACAGGGTCGGGGGTGGCTACACCTTC.

This chain links TRBV12-2 with TRBJ2-2; the table's D call of TRBD1 was not tested on the DNA. TRBV12-2 represents a pseudogene. The CDR3 sequence is 17 residues long. The CDR3 coding sequence is TGTGCAAGTCGCTTAGCGCAGGGGGCGCGGAAAACCGGGGAGCTGTTTTTT. Its protein product is CASRLAQGARKTGELFF.

This clone has only a few counts. The chain uses TRBV4-3 and TRBJ2-1; 10 nucleotides agree with TRBD2. The CDR3 contains 16 residues. Germline CDR1 is LGHNA and CDR2 is YSLEER. After removal of 0 bases from V and 6 bases from J, the junction contained 5 bases not matched to a gene. CDR3 amino acids: CASSQEASGGVNEQFF. In DNA form, the CDR3 reads TGCGCCAGCAGCCAAGAGGCCAGCGGGGGGGTCAATGAGCAGTTCTTC.

This chain uses TRBV19 with TRBJ1-5; D is possibly TRBD1 (5 bases). V shed 7 bases and J shed 3 bases, with 13 bases lying between them. The CDR3 runs to 14 residues. Looked up from germline, CDR1 is LNHDA and CDR2 is SQIVND (reference sequence). CDR3 sequence (DNA): TGTGCCAGTACCCTGGGGGGATTCAATCAGCCCCAGCATTTT. Translated: CASTLGGFNQPQHF.

The genes are TRBV24-1 and TRBJ1-5, with TRBD1 identical over 9 bases. The CDR3 is 15 amino acids. Germline V lookup: CDR1 KGHDR, CDR2 SFDVKD. V was clipped by 4 bases and J by 2 bases; unmatched bases: 2. The CDR3 DNA follows: TGTGCCACCAGTGAACGGACAGGGGGCAATCAGCCCCAGCATTTT. This translates into CATSERTGGNQPQHF.

This chain links TRBV6-5 with TRBJ1-6; tentative D call: TRBD1 (5 bases). The CDR3 is made up of 14 amino acids. The V gene lost 6 bases and the J gene lost 7 bases, with 13 bases spanning the gap. CDR1 and CDR2 from the germline V gene are MNHEY and SVGAGI. The CDR3 reads CASRDTAGNSPLHF. CDR3 bases: TGTGCCAGCAGAGATACCGCAGGGAATTCACCCCTCCACTTT.

A single count supports this clone. The V gene is TRBV5-4, the J gene TRBJ2-7, with D perhaps TRBD1 (6 bases). Germline values: CDR1 SGHNT, CDR2 YYREEE (reference sequence). The CDR3 covers 16 residues. Trimming cost V 1 base and J 6 bases, with 20 bases left between them. The DNA of the CDR3 is TGTGCCAGCAGCTTGTGGGGGCAGGGACGCCGACGCGAGCAGTACTTC. Translating it yields CASSLWGQGRRREQYF.

This clone has a single count. This chain joins TRBV11-2 and TRBJ1-1; D is possibly TRBD1 (5 bases). The germline CDR1 and CDR2 sequences are SGHAT and FQNNGV. The ends were cut back, 5 bases at V and 3 bases at J, with 10 bases in the middle. This CDR3 is 13 amino acids long. This chain's CDR3 is CASSPGWDTEAFF. DNA of the CDR3: TGTGCCAGCAGCCCAGGGTGGGACACTGAAGCTTTCTTT.

The rearrangement joins TRBV4-1 to TRBJ2-7; D is unclear. Germline V CDR1 and CDR2: MGHRA, YSYEKL. CDR3 length equals 14 residues. V was shortened by 0 bases and J by 6 bases, with 12 bases between the two germline ends. The CDR3 nucleotides read TGCGCCAGCAGCCAAGATACCGAGCTACGCGAGCAGTACTTC. Its translation: CASSQDTELREQYF.

The rearrangement links TRBV6-4 to TRBJ2-7, with 9 bases identical to TRBD1. Looked up from germline, CDR1 is MRHNA and CDR2 is SNTAGT. The CDR3 loop spans 15 amino acids. With V trimmed by 2 bases and J by 0 bases, 2 bases remained unmatched. CDR3 bases: TGTGCCAGCAGTGACAGACAGGGGGACTCCTACGAGCAGTACGTC. This codes for CASSDRQGDSYEQYV.